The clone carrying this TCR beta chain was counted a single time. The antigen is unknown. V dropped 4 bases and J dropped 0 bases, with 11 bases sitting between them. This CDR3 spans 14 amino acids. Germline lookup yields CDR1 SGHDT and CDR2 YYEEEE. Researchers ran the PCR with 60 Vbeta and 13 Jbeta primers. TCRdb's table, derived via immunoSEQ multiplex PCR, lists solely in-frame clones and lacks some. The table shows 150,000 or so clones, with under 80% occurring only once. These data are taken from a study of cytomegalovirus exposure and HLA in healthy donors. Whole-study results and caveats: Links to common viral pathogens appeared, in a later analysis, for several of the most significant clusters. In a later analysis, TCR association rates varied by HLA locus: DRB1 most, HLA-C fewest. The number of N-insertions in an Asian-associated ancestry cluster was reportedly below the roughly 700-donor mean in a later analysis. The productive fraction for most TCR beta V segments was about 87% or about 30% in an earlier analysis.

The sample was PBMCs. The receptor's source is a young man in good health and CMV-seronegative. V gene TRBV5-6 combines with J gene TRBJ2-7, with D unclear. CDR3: CASSNRESSYEQYF. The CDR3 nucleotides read TGTGCCAGCAGCAACAGAGAGAGCTCCTACGAGCAGTACTTC.